This entry lists 30 T cell receptor beta chains sequenced from one sample in a study of T cell changes during pregnancy in multiple sclerosis. TCRdb's copy holds only in-frame clones and misses some; the assay was immunoSEQ multiplex PCR. The sample has approximately 50,000 clones, 80% to 95% seen once. Sequencing used CD4+ T cells from peripheral blood mononuclear cells, obtained in the third trimester of pregnancy. These receptors were obtained from a female donor with multiple sclerosis, enrolled in a pregnancy study.

This rearrangement joins TRBV6-1 to TRBJ2-7; TRBD2 aligns across 12 bases. CDR1 is MNHNS, CDR2 SASEGT, per germline. The trim removed 1 base at V and 5 bases at J, leaving 9 bases unmatched. The CDR3 runs 17 residues. This chain's CDR3 is CASSEGTSGKTWDEQYF. In nucleotides, the CDR3 is TGTGCCAGCAGTGAAGGGACTAGCGGGAAGACTTGGGACGAGCAGTACTTC.

The chain is built from TRBV9 and TRBJ2-4; TRBD2 agrees at 8 bases. The CDR3 has 16 amino acids. Trimming removed 2 bases from V and 5 bases from J; junction bases left unmatched: 9. CDR1 and CDR2 from the germline V gene are SGDLS and YYNGEE. DNA for the CDR3: TGTGCCAGCAGCGTGGCGGGGGGCGCTGGGGAAAACATTCAGTACTTC. This gives the protein CASSVAGGAGENIQYF.

The CDR3 DNA sequence: TGCGCCAGCAGCTTACGGGACACTAAAGAGACCCAGTACTTC. Amino acid sequence: CASSLRDTKETQYF. The chain uses TRBV5-1 and TRBJ2-5; maybe TRBD1 (6 bases). CDR1 and CDR2 from the germline V gene are SGHRS and YFSETQ. This CDR3 region has 14 residues. The ends were cut back, 2 bases at V and 3 bases at J, with 11 bases in the middle.

In DNA form, the CDR3 reads TGTGCCAGCAGCTTAAAGCGTAACACCGGGACAGCCAAGAGGGGGCCGAACACTGAAGCTTTCTTT. Its protein is CASSLKRNTGTAKRGPNTEAFF. The chain joins TRBV7-8 to TRBJ1-1; 7 bases are shared with TRBD1. The V and J ends lost 2 bases and 1 base, in that order; junction bases with no gene match: 25. Germline V gene data show CDR1 as SGHVS and CDR2 as FQNEAQ. This CDR3 is 22 amino acids long.

The gene calls are TRBV28 and TRBJ1-1; D might be TRBD1 (6 bases). Trimming shortened V by 7 bases and J by 1 base, and 13 bases separated the two germline ends. This CDR3 has 14 residues. Germline V gives CDR1 MDHEN, CDR2 SYDVKM. The CDR3 here is CASTPGGWNTEAFF. The CDR3 DNA is TGTGCCAGCACACCGGGGGGCTGGAACACTGAAGCTTTCTTT.

The genes are TRBV6-5 and TRBJ2-2; the match to TRBD2 covers 8 bases. V dropped 2 bases and J dropped 6; count of bases not matched to a gene: 8. This CDR3 is built from 16 residues. Germline CDR1 MNHEY, CDR2 SVGAGI. This CDR3 is CASSYGAGGLPGELFF. Written as DNA, the CDR3 is TGTGCCAGCAGTTACGGGGCGGGAGGCCTGCCCGGGGAGCTGTTTTTT.

The chain couples TRBV28 to TRBJ1-1, with D perhaps TRBD1 (6 bases). Trimming cost V 5 bases and J 5 bases, with 18 bases left between them. CDR3 size: 15 residues. Germline V gene sequence: CDR1 MDHEN, CDR2 SYDVKM. CDR3 nucleotides: TGTGCCAGCAGTCGCCGAGTGGGGGCAGGAACTGAAGCTTTCTTT. This codes for CASSRRVGAGTEAFF.

The table lists this clone with a count of one. This rearrangement joins TRBV25-1 to TRBJ2-1; 10 bases fit TRBD1. J was trimmed by 4 bases and V by 6 bases; bases with no gene match: 3. This CDR3 is 14 amino acids long. In germline, CDR1 is MGHDK, CDR2 SYGVNS. The CDR3 region is CASRAGQGYNEQFF. For the CDR3, the DNA is TGTGCCAGCAGGGCGGGACAGGGGTACAATGAGCAGTTCTTC.

The chain recombines TRBV7-2 with TRBJ1-5, with 8 bases identical to TRBD1. Germline assignment: CDR1 SGHTA and CDR2 FQGNSA. The V segment lost 4 bases and the J segment 6 bases; nucleotides outside the gene matches: 5. The CDR3 covers 14 residues. The CDR3 reads CASSSGQGSQPQHF. The CDR3 DNA reads as TGTGCCAGCAGCTCAGGACAGGGCTCTCAGCCCCAGCATTTT.

This clone was observed a single time. This CDR3 reads CASSLTGTSGSYEQYF. CDR3 nucleotides: TGTGCCAGCAGTCTTACCGGGACTAGCGGGAGTTACGAGCAGTACTTC. This sequence joins TRBV7-3 and TRBJ2-7; TRBD2 matches at 14 bases. The ends lost 6 bases at V and 4 bases at J; junction bases unmatched: 8. The germline V gene encodes CDR1 SGHTA and CDR2 FQGTGA. The CDR3 has 16 amino acids.

The genes are TRBV11-2 and TRBJ2-3; 7 nucleotides match TRBD2. The CDR3 is 15 residues long. V shed 4 bases and J 2 bases; nucleotides not matched to a gene: 6. Germline V gene data show CDR1 as SGHAT and CDR2 as FQNNGV. As DNA, the CDR3 is TGTGCCAGCAGCTCACTAGCGCCCTCCACAGATACGCAGTATTTT. It encodes CASSSLAPSTDTQYF.

This chain uses TRBV28 with TRBJ1-2; D is unclear. CDR3 length: 14 residues. V lost 3 bases and J 2 bases, leaving 10 bases between the germline ends. Germline lookup yields CDR1 MDHEN and CDR2 SYDVKM. In DNA form, the CDR3 reads TGTGCCAGCAGTTTTCTTCTACCAAACTATGGCTACACCTTC. Its translation is CASSFLLPNYGYTF.

The chain carries TRBV28 and TRBJ1-3, with D possibly matching TRBD1 (6 bases). From germline, CDR1 is MDHEN and CDR2 SYDVKM. The CDR3 extends over 15 amino acids. Trimming took off 7 bases at V and 2 bases at J, with 15 bases between the two ends. The CDR3 DNA reads as TGTGCCAGCAATCCTTTGGGGGCTGCTGGAAACACCATATATTTT. This translates into CASNPLGAAGNTIYF.

The rearrangement joins TRBV21-1 to TRBJ2-5; the table's TRBD1 call for D was not verified on the DNA. TRBV21-1 is a listed pseudogene. This CDR3 contains 14 residues. The CDR3 loop is CASSKGLGEETQYF. The CDR3, as DNA: TGTGCCAGCAGCAAAGGCCTAGGGGAAGAGACCCAGTACTTC.

The rearrangement links TRBV6-1 to TRBJ1-5; no clear D. The length of the CDR3 is 13 residues. Trimming shortened V by 6 bases and J by 11 bases, and 17 bases separated the two germline ends. Germline-derived CDR1 and CDR2 are MNHNS and SASEGT. Here the CDR3 reads CASSGLWSISQHF. The CDR3 DNA follows: TGTGCCAGCAGCGGACTCTGGTCGATATCCCAGCATTTT.

The chain couples TRBV5-6 to TRBJ2-5; 9 nucleotides agree with TRBD2. With V trimmed by 1 base and J by 2 bases, 6 bases remained unmatched. Germline loops: CDR1 SGHDT, CDR2 YYEEEE. The CDR3 covers 16 residues. The CDR3 DNA reads TGTGCCAGCAGCTTGAGGTCTAGCGGGATACAAGAGACCCAGTACTTC. It is translated as CASSLRSSGIQETQYF.

The rearrangement links TRBV14 to TRBJ2-1; the match to TRBD2 covers 9 bases. The V gene end was trimmed by 0 bases and the J gene end by 2 bases; junction bases not matched to a gene: 5. The germline CDR1 and CDR2 sequences are SGHDN and FVKESK. The CDR3 sequence is 17 residues long. The CDR3 nucleotides are TGTGCCAGCAGCCAAGATCCGACTAGCGGCACCTACAATGAGCAGTTCTTC. This codes for CASSQDPTSGTYNEQFF. Combining the CDR3 with reference TRBV14 and TRBJ2-1 gives the whole variable domain EAGVTQFPSHSVIEKGQTVTLRCDPISGHDNLYWYRRVMGKEIKFLLHFVKESKQDESGMPNNRFLAERTGGTYSTLKVQPAELEDSGVYFCASSQDPTSGTYNEQFFGPGTRLTVL.

This chain joins TRBV19 and TRBJ1-2; tentatively, D is TRBD1 (5 bases). The V gene lost 5 bases and the J gene lost 4 bases, with 11 bases spanning the gap. The CDR3 totals 13 residues. Germline V gene data show CDR1 as LNHDA and CDR2 as SQIVND (reference sequence). Written as DNA, the CDR3 is TGTGCCAGTAGTCTCACAGGTAGCTATGGCTACACCTTC. This codes for CASSLTGSYGYTF.

The chain links TRBV10-3 to TRBJ2-1; D unclear. V dropped 3 bases and J dropped 7 bases, with 7 bases sitting between them. This CDR3 comprises 12 residues. Per the germline V gene, CDR1 is ENHRY and CDR2 is SYGVKD. The CDR3, as DNA: TGTGCCATCAGTGACATGACTAATGAGCAGTTCTTC. Translated: CAISDMTNEQFF.

The V gene is TRBV6-6, the J gene TRBJ2-7; D is unclear. Germline V gene data show CDR1 as MNHNY and CDR2 as SVGAGI (reference sequence). Trimming cost V 7 bases and J 6 bases, with 19 bases left between them. The CDR3 is made up of 14 amino acids. CDR3 nucleotide sequence: TGTGCCAGCACCGACTCTGGCGGTCCCTTCGAGCAGTACTTC. Translating gives CASTDSGGPFEQYF.

This chain connects TRBV29-1 to TRBJ2-1, with a possible D match to TRBD1 (6 bases). The ends were cut back, 6 bases at V and 6 bases at J, with 18 bases in the middle. The CDR3 contains 14 residues. CDR1 SQVTM and CDR2 ANQGSEA come from the germline V gene. The CDR3 bases are TGCAGCGTCACGGACAGCCTTCTTGGCAATGAGCAGTTCTTC. It translates to CSVTDSLLGNEQFF.

The chain uses TRBV29-1 and TRBJ1-1; the D gene is possibly TRBD1 (5 bases). CDR1 is SQVTM, CDR2 ANQGSEA, per germline. With 1 base removed from V and 4 bases from J, the gap between germline ends came to 10 bases. The CDR3 is made up of 13 amino acids. The CDR3: CSVEVSGSTEAFF. CDR3 bases: TGCAGCGTTGAAGTTTCAGGGTCCACTGAAGCTTTCTTT.

The rearrangement links TRBV28 to TRBJ1-2, with D perhaps matching TRBD1 (6 bases). The germline V gene has CDR1 MDHEN and CDR2 SYDVKM. V shed 6 bases and J shed 7 bases, with 15 bases lying between them. The CDR3 sequence is 13 residues long. In DNA, the CDR3 is TGTGCCAGCAGCCGAGGGGGGGCTCTTGGCTACACCTTC. Its translation: CASSRGGALGYTF.

V usage is TRBV28 and J usage is TRBJ1-1; no clear D gene. The germline V and J ends were trimmed by 3 bases and 8 bases, with 7 bases remaining between them. The germline gives CDR1 MDHEN, CDR2 SYDVKM. The CDR3 covers 11 residues. The CDR3 loop reads CASSFVGEAFF. DNA of the CDR3: TGTGCCAGCAGTTTTGTCGGGGAAGCTTTCTTT.

This chain joins TRBV5-1 and TRBJ2-7; the D gene is possibly TRBD1 (5 bases). V was clipped by 0 bases and J by 3 bases, with 10 bases between them. There are 14 residues in the CDR3. From germline, CDR1 is SGHRS and CDR2 YFSETQ. The CDR3 spells CASSLAMGLYEQYF. As DNA, the CDR3 is TGCGCCAGCAGCTTGGCCATGGGGCTCTACGAGCAGTACTTC.

V is TRBV19 and J is TRBJ1-2, with D possibly matching TRBD1 (6 bases). This CDR3 spans 14 amino acids. V lost 10 bases and J 6 bases, leaving 21 bases between the germline ends. The germline gives CDR1 LNHDA, CDR2 SQIVND (reference sequence). CDR3 sequence reads: CATGETGRNHGYTF. The CDR3 DNA reads TGTGCCACCGGGGAGACAGGAAGGAACCATGGCTACACCTTC.

The rearrangement joins TRBV27 to TRBJ2-1; D perhaps matches TRBD1 (6 bases). V lost 6 bases to trimming and J lost 7 bases, with 19 bases between them. The CDR3 is 15 residues long. In germline, CDR1 is MNHEY, CDR2 SMNVEV (reference sequence). The DNA for the CDR3 is TGTGCCAGCAGCTGCTCGCCGGGACACCAAAATGAGCAGTTCTTC. Protein product: CASSCSPGHQNEQFF.

This chain connects TRBV7-9 to TRBJ1-4; D is ambiguous. Trimming pared 1 base from V and 8 bases from J, leaving 8 bases between. The CDR3 is 13 residues long. From germline, CDR1 is SEHNR and CDR2 FQNEAQ (reference sequence). The CDR3 DNA follows: TGTGCCAGCAGCTTAGGTCTGTCCGAAAAACTGTTTTTT. Its translation is CASSLGLSEKLFF. Full variable domain (remainder filled in from reference TRBV7-9 and TRBJ1-4): DTGVSQNPRHKITKRGQNVTFRCDPISEHNRLYWYRQTLGQGPEFLTYFQNEAQLEKSRLLSDRFSAERPKGSFSTLEIQRTEQGDSAMYLCASSLGLSEKLFFGSGTQLSVL.

The genes are TRBV7-9 and TRBJ1-1; D is possibly TRBD1 (5 bases). Germline V gives CDR1 SEHNR, CDR2 FQNEAQ (reference sequence). V lost 0 bases, J lost 4 bases, and 9 bases lay in between. The CDR3 is 14 amino acids. The CDR3 DNA is TGTGCCAGCAGCTTAGCGAGAAGGGGCACTGAAGCTTTCTTT. Its protein product is CASSLARRGTEAFF.

This chain links TRBV19 with TRBJ1-4, with 8 bases identical to TRBD1. The J segment lost 15 bases and the V segment lost 8 bases, leaving 14 bases of the junction unmatched. The CDR3 totals 13 residues. Per germline, CDR1 LNHDA and CDR2 SQIVND (reference sequence). This CDR3 reads CASGDRDRPMVFF. The CDR3 DNA follows: TGTGCCAGTGGGGACCGGGACAGGCCAATGGTGTTTTTT.